This T cell receptor (beta chain) was found in a study of cytomegalovirus exposure and HLA in healthy donors. The study, taken as a whole, reports: TCR beta chains numbering 164 were designated cytomegalovirus-associated.

Germline-derived CDR1 and CDR2 are SGHNT and YYREEE (reference sequence). The CDR3 extends over 16 amino acids. V was cut by 0 bases and J by 7 bases, with 17 bases left in between. In regard to this clone: As yet, its antigen is unknown.

It was with 60 Vbeta and 13 Jbeta primers that the PCR ran. Sequencing was performed with immunoSEQ multiplex PCR; in TCRdb, only in-frame clones are kept and a portion is missing. The table records 150,000 or so clones, around 79% of them present only once. The sequenced sample was PBMCs. The sequence was obtained from a male donor in good health and CMV-seronegative. The V call is TRBV5-4, the J call TRBJ2-1, with D tentatively TRBD1 (5 bases). For the CDR3, the DNA is TGTGCCAGCAGCTTGGATCCGGACACCGTCGGGAATGAGCAGTTCTTC. The encoded protein is CASSLDPDTVGNEQFF.